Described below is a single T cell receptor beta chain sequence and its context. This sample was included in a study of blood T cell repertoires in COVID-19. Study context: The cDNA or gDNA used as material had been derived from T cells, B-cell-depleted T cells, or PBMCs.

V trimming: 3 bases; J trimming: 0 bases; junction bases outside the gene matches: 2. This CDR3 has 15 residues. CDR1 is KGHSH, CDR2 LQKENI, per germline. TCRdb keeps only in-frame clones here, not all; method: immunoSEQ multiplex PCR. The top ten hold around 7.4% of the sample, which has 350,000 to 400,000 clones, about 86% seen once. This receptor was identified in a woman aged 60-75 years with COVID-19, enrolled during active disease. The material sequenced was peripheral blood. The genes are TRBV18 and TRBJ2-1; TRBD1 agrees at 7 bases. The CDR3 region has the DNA TGTGCCAGCTCACCCACAGGGGACTCCTACAATGAGCAGTTCTTC. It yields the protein CASSPTGDSYNEQFF.